The 27 T cell receptor beta chains below come from one sample, sequenced in a study of T cells in localized non-small cell lung cancer. Produced via immunoSEQ multiplex PCR; TCRdb's table is partial and in-frame only. The sample has roughly 1,800 clones, roughly 24% seen once. The sequences come from normal lung tissue next to the tumor, collected before any cancer treatment. Receptors originate from a female donor older than 55 with stage II lung adenocarcinoma.

Comments on this clone: The DNA read misses the opening 1 residue of the CDR3. Different DNA sequences within this sample yield the same CDR3. This rearrangement joins TRBV19 to TRBJ2-7; the table calls TRBD1, which could not be checked here. Germline-derived CDR1 and CDR2 are LNHDA and SQIVND (reference sequence). The CDR3 is 13 amino acids in total, end residues counted. Of the CDR3's DNA, 36 bases were read; they are in frame from base 1. The CDR3 loop is CASSPDRSYEQYF. The sequenced part of the CDR3 DNA is GCCAGTAGTCCGGACAGGTCCTACGAGCAGTACTTC.

By proportion, this clone is large (0.1 to 1%). This sequence joins TRBV19 and TRBJ1-2; no definite D call. With 9 bases removed from V and 0 bases from J, the gap between germline ends came to 8 bases. This CDR3 is built from 12 residues. CDR1 is LNHDA, CDR2 SQIVND, per germline (reference sequence). CDR3 loop: CASLGANYGYTF. In DNA form, the CDR3 reads TGTGCCAGCCTGGGTGCTAACTATGGCTACACCTTC.

V and J are TRBV6-8 and TRBJ1-5; no clear D gene. This CDR3 comprises 13 residues. With 8 bases removed from V and 3 bases from J, the gap between germline ends came to 11 bases. CDR1 is MNHGY and CDR2 is SAAAGT in the germline V gene. CDR3 nucleotides: TGTGCCAGCGCGCGGGGATACAATCAGCCCCAGCATTTT. Residues: CASARGYNQPQHF.

This clone ranks as medium-sized (0.01 to 0.1%). The V and J genes are TRBV9 and TRBJ1-6; tentative D call: TRBD1 (5 bases). CDR3 length: 15 residues. Trimming took off 7 bases at V and 7 bases at J, with 18 bases between the two ends. CDR1 and CDR2 (germline): SGDLS, YYNGEE. The CDR3 nucleotides read TGTGCCAGCCAACCTAGGGGTTCTGGGAATTCACCCCTCCACTTT. It translates to CASQPRGSGNSPLHF.

V usage is TRBV11-3 and J usage is TRBJ1-4; TRBD1 agrees at 10 bases. This CDR3 has 15 amino acids. From germline, CDR1 is SGHNT and CDR2 YENEEA. Trimming cost V 5 bases and J 14 bases; bases outside gene matches: 14. CDR3 residues: CASSPRDRGPGGLFF. DNA for the CDR3: TGTGCCAGCAGCCCCCGGGACAGGGGACCGGGAGGCCTGTTTTTT.

In its sample, this clone was seen a few times. The junction departs from the called germline gene at one end, perhaps through a read error. This chain joins TRBV6-8 and TRBJ1-3; a weak D match, TRBD1 (5 bases). Germline V gene sequence: CDR1 MNHGY, CDR2 SAAAGT. CDR3 length: 15 amino acids. The CDR3 region is CASRGQGVSGNTIYF. The CDR3 region has the DNA TGTGCCAGCCGAGGACAAGGAGTTTCTGGTAACACCATATATTTT.

This clone was counted between two and nine times. The chain is built from TRBV4-1 and TRBJ1-2; D gene unclear. Germline loops: CDR1 MGHRA, CDR2 YSYEKL. The V gene lost 7 bases and the J gene lost 2 bases, with 14 bases spanning the gap. The CDR3 runs to 14 residues. DNA of the CDR3: TGCGCCAGCACCCTAGTGGGCGGGAACTATGGCTACACCTTC. Translated, it gives CASTLVGGNYGYTF.

This clone was seen a few times. The chain links TRBV11-3 to TRBJ2-3; 7 bases fit TRBD2. This CDR3 comprises 16 residues. The V and J ends lost 3 bases and 1 base, in that order; junction bases with no gene match: 7. Per the germline V gene, CDR1 is SGHNT and CDR2 is YENEEA. This chain's CDR3 is CASSLGGNLRTDTQYF. CDR3 DNA: TGTGCCAGCAGCTTGGGGGGGAACCTACGCACAGATACGCAGTATTTT.

In its sample, this clone was seen once. The chain joins TRBV10-2 to TRBJ1-1; 8 nucleotides match TRBD1. The CDR3 has 14 residues. V dropped 3 bases and J dropped 6; count of bases not matched to a gene: 6. Germline V gene sequence: CDR1 WSHSY, CDR2 SAAADI. The CDR3 region has the DNA TGCGCCAGCAGTGACCCCAGGGGGCAGGCTGAAGCTTTCTTT. Its protein is CASSDPRGQAEAFF.

The chain links TRBV19 to TRBJ1-5; D not resolved. Looked up from germline, CDR1 is LNHDA and CDR2 is SQIVND (reference sequence). Trimming pared 0 bases from V and 7 bases from J, leaving 7 bases between. The CDR3 runs 13 residues. This CDR3 reads CASSIDVGQPQHF. The CDR3 nucleotides are TGTGCCAGTAGTATAGATGTGGGGCAGCCCCAGCATTTT.

The chain couples TRBV19 to TRBJ2-7, with 7 bases aligning to TRBD2. The CDR3 has 14 residues. The germline gives CDR1 LNHDA, CDR2 SQIVND (reference sequence). Trimming at V came to 3 bases and at J to 2 bases, leaving 4 bases not matched to a gene. Written as DNA, the CDR3 is TGTGCCAGTAGTATGGGGGGGATTACCTACGAGCAGTACTTC. Encoded protein: CASSMGGITYEQYF.

The gene calls are TRBV7-6 and TRBJ1-2; the D is unclear. The V end was cut by 5 bases, the J end by 4 bases, with 17 bases between. Germline V gene data show CDR1 as SGHVS and CDR2 as FNYEAQ. The CDR3 runs 15 residues. The CDR3 DNA is TGTGCCAGCAGCCTCGGGGAGGGATGGCTCTATGGCTACACCTTC. Encoded protein: CASSLGEGWLYGYTF.

The rearrangement links TRBV25-1 to TRBJ1-2, with 8 bases that match TRBD1. The germline gives CDR1 MGHDK, CDR2 SYGVNS. V lost 4 bases and J lost 7; bases outside the gene matches: 5. The CDR3 contains 13 residues. The CDR3 here is CASSAGQGAGYTF. Written as DNA, the CDR3 is TGTGCCAGCAGTGCCGGACAGGGTGCTGGCTACACCTTC.

The sample holds many counts of this clone. The chain couples TRBV11-3 to TRBJ2-5; D not resolved. Trimming pared 2 bases from V and 1 base from J, leaving 8 bases between. Looked up from germline, CDR1 is SGHNT and CDR2 is YENEEA. CDR3 length: 14 amino acids. This chain's CDR3 is CASSLFAGQETQYF. The CDR3 DNA is TGTGCCAGCAGCTTATTCGCAGGCCAAGAGACCCAGTACTTC.

This sequence joins TRBV6-8 and TRBJ1-2, with D hard to call. Germline values: CDR1 MNHGY, CDR2 SAAAGT. Trimming took 6 bases from V and 8 from J, leaving 28 bases between them. The CDR3 runs to 17 residues. The CDR3 sequence is CASRTNQDSTLLGGYTF. CDR3 DNA sequence: TGTGCCAGCAGGACAAATCAGGACTCCACCTTGCTAGGGGGCTACACCTTC.

This clone showed up just a few times. The chain combines TRBV6-8 with TRBJ2-5; D remains ambiguous. The CDR3 covers 14 residues. The germline CDR1 and CDR2 sequences are MNHGY and SAAAGT. The germline V and J ends were trimmed by 6 bases and 0 bases, with 11 bases remaining between them. CDR3 sequence reads: CASSHLDHQETQYF. Written as DNA, the CDR3 is TGTGCCAGCAGCCACCTGGATCACCAAGAGACCCAGTACTTC.

The chain links TRBV6-8 to TRBJ2-2, with 7 nucleotides matching TRBD1. The germline gives CDR1 MNHGY, CDR2 SAAAGT. This CDR3 contains 14 residues. Trimming removed 6 bases from V and 3 bases from J; junction bases left unmatched: 4. Here the CDR3 reads CASRGDRHTGELFF. The CDR3 DNA sequence: TGTGCCAGCAGGGGGGACAGACACACCGGGGAGCTGTTTTTT.

This clone was recorded a few times. CDR3 protein: CASSLGPVGVGSEAFF. CDR3 nucleotide sequence: TGTGCCAGCAGCTTAGGCCCCGTGGGGGTGGGGTCTGAAGCTTTCTTT. This chain uses TRBV7-6 with TRBJ1-1; D perhaps matches TRBD1 (5 bases). The V and J ends lost 1 base and 6 bases respectively, with 18 bases between them. CDR1 is SGHVS, CDR2 FNYEAQ, per germline. This CDR3 contains 16 residues.

In its sample, this clone was seen a few times. The rearrangement joins TRBV11-3 to TRBJ2-7; TRBD1 might be the D (5 bases). The V end was cut by 5 bases, the J end by 0 bases, with 14 bases between. Per the germline V gene, CDR1 is SGHNT and CDR2 is YENEEA. This CDR3 is 15 amino acids long. CDR3 nucleotide sequence: TGTGCCAGCAGCCAACAGGTTAGGAGCTCCTACGAGCAGTACTTC. Translation gives CASSQQVRSSYEQYF.

The rearrangement uses TRBV11-3 and TRBJ1-5; D gene uncertain. The ends were cut back, 0 bases at V and 6 bases at J, with 12 bases in the middle. This CDR3 comprises 15 residues. Germline assignment: CDR1 SGHNT and CDR2 YENEEA. The CDR3 loop is CASSLERGGGQPQHF. The DNA of the CDR3 is TGTGCCAGCAGCTTAGAACGGGGAGGAGGTCAGCCCCAGCATTTT.

V and J are TRBV10-2 and TRBJ1-2; 10 nucleotides match TRBD1. Germline V lookup: CDR1 WSHSY, CDR2 SAAADI. The CDR3 consists of 15 residues. V dropped 8 bases and J dropped 8; count of bases not matched to a gene: 14. CDR3: CASCGQGVEESGYTF. The DNA for the CDR3 is TGCGCCAGCTGCGGACAGGGGGTAGAGGAGAGCGGCTACACCTTC.

The V gene is TRBV5-1, the J gene TRBJ2-3, with TRBD2 as a possible D gene (7 bases). The CDR3 is 16 amino acids. V was cut by 0 bases and J by 3 bases, with 14 bases left in between. Germline V gives CDR1 SGHRS, CDR2 YFSETQ. This CDR3 reads CASSLALGGGTDTQYF. The CDR3 DNA reads TGCGCCAGCAGCTTGGCCTTAGGGGGAGGGACAGATACGCAGTATTTT.

The J gene is TRBJ2-2, the V gene TRBV11-3; TRBD2 matches 7 bases. Germline V gene sequence: CDR1 SGHNT, CDR2 YENEEA. Trimming took 4 bases from V and 5 from J; bases not matched to a gene: 16. The CDR3 has 18 amino acids. The CDR3 loop reads CASSYLVGSGGWTGELFF. For the CDR3, the DNA is TGTGCCAGCAGCTACTTAGTAGGCTCGGGGGGATGGACCGGGGAGCTGTTTTTT. The entire variable domain, with the rest obtained from reference TRBV11-3 and TRBJ2-2, is as follows: EAGVVQSPRYKIIEKKQPVAFWCNPISGHNTLYWYLQNLGQGPELLIRYENEEAVDDSQLPKDRFSAERLKGVDSTLKIQPAELGDSAVYLCASSYLVGSGGWTGELFFGEGSRLTVL.

This clone occurred a few times. The chain couples TRBV9 to TRBJ1-1; a weak D match, TRBD1 (6 bases). CDR1 is SGDLS and CDR2 is YYNGEE in the germline V gene. The CDR3 length is 12 residues. Trimming left V 6 bases short and J 11 bases short, with 17 bases between. The CDR3 DNA is TGTGCCAGCAACAACAGGGTCGCCGGGGCTTTCTTT. Its translation is CASNNRVAGAFF.

This clone turned up a few times. The chain combines TRBV9 with TRBJ2-5; D may be TRBD1 (6 bases). The CDR3 consists of 15 residues. Per germline, CDR1 SGDLS and CDR2 YYNGEE. The V and J ends lost 5 bases and 5 bases respectively, with 19 bases between them. The CDR3 region has the DNA TGTGCCAGCAGTGTACTCGGGACACCGACGGAGACCCAGTACTTC. Its protein is CASSVLGTPTETQYF.

This clone was counted only a few times. At one end, the junction sequence differs from germline, possibly due to a read error. The rearrangement links TRBV6-8 to TRBJ2-7, with no clear D. The germline V gene has CDR1 MNHGY and CDR2 SAAAGT. The CDR3 has 12 residues. CDR3 nucleotides: TGTGCCATCAGTGGACGGCTATACGAGCAGTACTTC. Its translation is CAISGRLYEQYF.

The chain employs TRBV11-3 and TRBJ2-7; the D gene is possibly TRBD1 (6 bases). This CDR3 spans 16 amino acids. Germline V gives CDR1 SGHNT, CDR2 YENEEA. V was trimmed by 5 bases and J by 2 bases, leaving 19 bases between them. The CDR3 coding sequence is TGTGCCAGCAGCGCCGACAGGTTCCCTCTGACCTACGAGCAGTACTTC. It is translated as CASSADRFPLTYEQYF.